This TCR beta chain was retrieved from a study of T cell responses to AZD1222 COVID-19 vaccine. Points on this clone: Its antigen remains unidentified.

TCRdb keeps only in-frame clones here, not all; method: immunoSEQ multiplex PCR. The profile shows about 140,000 clones, less than 95% of them singletons. Trimming took 5 bases from V and 7 from J, leaving 18 bases between them. The CDR3 has 14 amino acids. From germline, CDR1 is SGHVS and CDR2 FQNEAQ. Whole-study findings and limits: Receipt of two AZD1222 doses was followed by a rise in Spike-specific TCR breadth and depth. Across the whole spike, CD4 TCRs peaked at regions 160-218 and 743-854.

The TCR sequence derives from an adult in good health. The sequences come from peripheral blood, collected on day 0 of AZD1222 vaccination. The V and J genes are TRBV7-8 and TRBJ2-7; perhaps TRBD2 as D (6 bases). As DNA, the CDR3 is TGTGCCAGCAGCACCTATGGTGCGGGGAGGGAGCAGTACTTC. Translation gives CASSTYGAGREQYF.